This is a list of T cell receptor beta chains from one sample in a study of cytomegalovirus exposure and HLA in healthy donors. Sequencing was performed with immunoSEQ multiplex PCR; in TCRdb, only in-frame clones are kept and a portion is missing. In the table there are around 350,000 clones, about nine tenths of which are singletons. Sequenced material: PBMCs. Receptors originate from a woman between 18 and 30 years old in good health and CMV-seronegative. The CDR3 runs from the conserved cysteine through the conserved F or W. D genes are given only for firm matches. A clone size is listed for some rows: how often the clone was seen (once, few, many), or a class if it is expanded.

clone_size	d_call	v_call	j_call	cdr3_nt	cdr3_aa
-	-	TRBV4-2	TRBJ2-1	TGTGCCAGCAGCCAAGTTCTAGCGCCCCTATACAATGAGCAGTTCTTC	CASSQVLAPLYNEQFF
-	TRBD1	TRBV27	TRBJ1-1	TGTGCCAGCAGAAACGAGGGGGCGAGGGACACTGAAGCTTTCTTT	CASRNEGARDTEAFF
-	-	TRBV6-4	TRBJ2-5	TGTGCCAGCAGTCCTCAGGTGGGGGGAGAGACCCAGTACTTC	CASSPQVGGETQYF
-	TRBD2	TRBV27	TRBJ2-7	TGTGCCAGCAGTTTAAATAGAGTAGCGGGAGGGCCTAACCTTGCGGCGAAGTACTTC	CASSLNRVAGGPNLAAKYF
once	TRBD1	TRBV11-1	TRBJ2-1	TGTGCCAGCAGCTTAGCCATCGGACAGGGCTACAATGAGCAGTTCTTC	CASSLAIGQGYNEQFF
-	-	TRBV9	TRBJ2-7	TGTGCCAGCAGCGTAGGGGGACAAAACTACGAGCAGTACTTC	CASSVGGQNYEQYF
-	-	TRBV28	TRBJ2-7	TGTGCCAGCAGTTTATCAGGTTACGAGCAGTACTTC	CASSLSGYEQYF
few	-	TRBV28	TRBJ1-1	TGTGCCAGCAGTTTAGTGGCTAGGGGTGAAGCTTTCTTT	CASSLVARGEAFF
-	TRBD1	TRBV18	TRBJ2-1	TGTGCCAGCTCACCCCTCGGGACAGGGAGCAATGAGCAGTTCTTC	CASSPLGTGSNEQFF
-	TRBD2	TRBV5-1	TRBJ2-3	TGCGCCAGCAGCTTACGGACTAGAAGGACAGATACGCAGTATTTT	CASSLRTRRTDTQYF
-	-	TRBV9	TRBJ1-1	TGTGCCAGCAGCGGCGGACAGAACCAGGAAGCTTTCTTT	CASSGGQNQEAFF
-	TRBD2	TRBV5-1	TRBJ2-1	TGCGCCAGCAGCTTGGCCGGGTTAGCGGGAGGACTAAATGAGCAGTTCTTC	CASSLAGLAGGLNEQFF
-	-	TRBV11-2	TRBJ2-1	TGTGCCAGCATCCTAGCACTGGGCTACAATGAGCAGTTCTTC	CASILALGYNEQFF
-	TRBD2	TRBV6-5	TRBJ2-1	TGTGCCAGCAGTTACGCTAGCGGGAGTGAGAATGAGCAGTTCTTC	CASSYASGSENEQFF
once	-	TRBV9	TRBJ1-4	TGTGCCAGCAGCGTAGGTCCGGGATATAGTCAGTCTAATGAAAAACTGTTTTTT	CASSVGPGYSQSNEKLFF
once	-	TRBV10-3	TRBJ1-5	TGTGCCATCAGCCCGGGGGTCAGCAATCAGCCCCAGCATTTT	CAISPGVSNQPQHF
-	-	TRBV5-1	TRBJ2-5	TGCGCCAGCACTGAGGGGGGGCCCCTGGAGACCCAGTACTTC	CASTEGGPLETQYF
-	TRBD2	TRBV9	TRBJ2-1	TGTGCCAGCAGCGTTAGCGGGAGGGAGTACAATGAGCAGTTCTTC	CASSVSGREYNEQFF
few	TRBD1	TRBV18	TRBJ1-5	TGTGCCAGCTCAACGGGACAGGGGCCTCAGCCCCAGCATTTT	CASSTGQGPQPQHF
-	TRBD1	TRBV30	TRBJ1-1	TGTGCCTGGAGTGTAGTGTACGGGACAGGGGGCAGTCGGACTGAAGCTTTCTTT	CAWSVVYGTGGSRTEAFF
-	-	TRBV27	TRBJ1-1	TGTGCCAGCAGCCCAGGGGTGAGGAACACTGAAGCTTTCTTT	CASSPGVRNTEAFF
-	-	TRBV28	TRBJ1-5	TGTGCCGGGGGGACCGGGACCTATCAGCCCCAGCATTTT	CAGGTGTYQPQHF
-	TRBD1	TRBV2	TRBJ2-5	TGTGCCAGCAGACGGGACAGGGAACGAGGCGGGACCCAGTACTTC	CASRRDRERGGTQYF
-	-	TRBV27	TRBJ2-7	TGTGCCAGCAGGTCGGCGGGCCCTGGAGGATACGAGCAGTACTTC	CASRSAGPGGYEQYF
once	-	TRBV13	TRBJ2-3	TGTGCCAGCAGCCCAACCAGCGGAATCGGGCGTAGCACAGATACGCAGTATTTT	CASSPTSGIGRSTDTQYF
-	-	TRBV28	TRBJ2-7	TGTGCCAGCACGGCAGGGCTTCAGCACGAGCAGTACTTC	CASTAGLQHEQYF
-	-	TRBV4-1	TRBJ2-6	TGCGCCAGCAGCCAAGAGGCCGAGGGGGGGAGCTGGGCCAACGTCCTGACTTTC	CASSQEAEGGSWANVLTF
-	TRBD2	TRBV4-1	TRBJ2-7	TGCGCCAGCAGCAGGATCGTTTCGGCGGGAGATTTCCATTACGAGCAGTACTTC	CASSRIVSAGDFHYEQYF
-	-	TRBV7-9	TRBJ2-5	TGTGCCAGCGATACCGGGGAGACCCAGTACTTC	CASDTGETQYF